The 26 T cell receptor beta chains below all came from one sample that was sequenced in a study of Tregs in tolerant kidney transplant recipients. Sequenced by immunoSEQ multiplex PCR; TCRdb stores in-frame clones only, minus some. Among fewer than 20,000 clones listed, around 50% were seen once. Their antigens remain unidentified. CFSE-labeled recipient PBMCs were cultured more than 5 days with irradiated graft donor PBMCs, then FACS-sorted. The input for sequencing was CD4+ T cells from blood cultured with allogeneic cells, taken before the transplant. The receptors were sampled from a human patient who received a combined kidney and bone marrow transplant.

The V and J genes are TRBV6-6 and TRBJ2-3, with 9 bases aligning to TRBD2. Germline assignment: CDR1 MNHNY and CDR2 SVGAGI (reference sequence). V was clipped by 8 bases and J by 1 base; unmatched bases: 1. This CDR3 region has 13 residues. As DNA, the CDR3 is TGTGCCAGCGAGCGGGGGGGCACAGATACGCAGTATTTT. Translation gives CASERGGTDTQYF.

The CDR3 region has the DNA TGTGCCAGCCAACCCCGCGCCTACAATGAGCAGTTCTTC. It yields the protein CASQPRAYNEQFF. This chain connects TRBV2 to TRBJ2-1; D unclear. CDR1 is SNHLY, CDR2 FYNNEI, per germline. This CDR3 is built from 13 residues. Trimming left V 8 bases short and J 2 bases short, with 10 bases between. The variable domain in full, completed from reference TRBV2 and TRBJ2-1, reads EPEVTQTPSHQVTQMGQEVILRCVPISNHLYFYWYRQILGQKVEFLVSFYNNEISEKSEIFDDQFSVERPDGSNFTLKIRSTKLEDSAMYFCASQPRAYNEQFFGPGTRLTVL.

This clone qualifies as medium-sized. The rearrangement links TRBV10-3 to TRBJ1-1; 10 nucleotides align to TRBD1. Germline V gives CDR1 ENHRY, CDR2 SYGVKD. CDR3 length equals 14 residues. The J segment lost 2 bases and the V segment lost 6 bases, leaving 3 bases of the junction unmatched. The chain's CDR3 is CAISQTGGNTEAFF. CDR3 bases: TGTGCCATCAGCCAGACAGGGGGCAACACTGAAGCTTTCTTT.

The chain links TRBV10-3 to TRBJ2-5; D might be TRBD1 (5 bases). The ends were cut back, 8 bases at V and 7 bases at J, with 23 bases in the middle. The CDR3 is 15 amino acids. CDR1 and CDR2 from the germline V gene are ENHRY and SYGVKD. The CDR3 reads CAIGAHESPGGTQYF. The CDR3, as DNA: TGTGCCATCGGGGCCCATGAATCCCCAGGCGGGACCCAGTACTTC.

The chain uses TRBV7-8 and TRBJ2-5; no definite D call. Trimming cost V 5 bases and J 2 bases, with 3 bases left between them. Germline V gene data show CDR1 as SGHVS and CDR2 as FQNEAQ. The CDR3 has 11 residues. The CDR3 region is CASSLQETQYF. The CDR3 region has the DNA TGTGCCAGCAGCCTTCAAGAGACCCAGTACTTC.

To note about this clone: At one end the junction does not follow the germline gene, possibly because of a read error. The CDR3 spells CASSLIYDEQFF. The CDR3 region has the DNA TGCGCCAGCAGCCTAATCTACGATGAGCAGTTCTTC. The gene calls are TRBV4-1 and TRBJ2-1; unclear D gene. This CDR3 contains 12 residues. CDR1 and CDR2 from the germline V gene are MGHRA and YSYEKL.

This clone was recorded a few times. The V call is TRBV5-8, the J call TRBJ2-3; 13 bases are a match to TRBD2. Germline lookup yields CDR1 SGHTS and CDR2 YDEGEE. V gave up 2 bases and J gave up 4 bases; unmatched junction bases: 7. The CDR3 is 17 amino acids. The DNA for the CDR3 is TGTGCCAGCAGCTTAGGTACTAGCGGGAGGGCGGCAGATACGCAGTATTTT. Amino acid sequence: CASSLGTSGRAADTQYF.

The chain links TRBV5-1 to TRBJ2-3; possible D gene TRBD2, 6 bases. Germline loops: CDR1 SGHRS, CDR2 YFSETQ. The CDR3 runs to 16 residues. The V and J ends lost 0 bases and 0 bases respectively, with 11 bases between them. The DNA of the CDR3 is TGCGCCAGCAGCTTGGCCCTGCGGGGAAGCACAGATACGCAGTATTTT. As protein: CASSLALRGSTDTQYF.

V and J are TRBV6-1 and TRBJ2-3, with 8 bases fitting TRBD2. CDR3 length equals 14 residues. Germline values: CDR1 MNHNS, CDR2 SASEGT. J gave up 6 bases and V 9 bases, and 11 bases lay outside the gene matches. CDR3 in amino acids: CARRGGGGSDTQYF. CDR3 in DNA: TGTGCCAGAAGGGGGGGCGGGGGGTCTGATACGCAGTATTTT.

The sample holds a few counts of this clone. The chain uses TRBV5-4 and TRBJ1-3; possibly TRBD1 for D (5 bases). V was clipped by 2 bases and J by 2 bases, with 11 bases between them. This CDR3 contains 15 residues. Germline CDR1 reads SGHNT; CDR2 reads YYREEE (reference sequence). The CDR3 loop reads CASSLAGTPGNTIYF. The DNA for the CDR3 is TGTGCCAGCAGCTTAGCGGGGACCCCTGGAAACACCATATATTTT.

The V gene is TRBV6-6, the J gene TRBJ2-2, with 10 bases that match TRBD2. Germline CDR1 and CDR2: MNHNY and SVGAGI (reference sequence). J was trimmed by 2 bases and V by 7 bases; bases with no gene match: 4. The CDR3 has 15 residues. DNA of the CDR3: TGTGCCAGCAAGCGGGGGGGCTATAACACCGGGGAGCTGTTTTTT. Protein sequence: CASKRGGYNTGELFF.

CDR3 loop: CASSSIRQAEQYF. In DNA, the CDR3 is TGTGCCAGCAGCTCTATCCGACAGGCCGAGCAGTACTTC. This sequence joins TRBV7-9 and TRBJ2-7, with TRBD1 as a possible D gene (6 bases). Germline CDR1 reads SEHNR; CDR2 reads FQNEAQ (reference sequence). Deletions cut 4 bases from V and 6 bases from J, with 13 bases between. The CDR3 sequence is 13 residues long. Based on the CDR3 plus reference TRBV7-9 and TRBJ2-7, the full variable domain is DTGVSQNPRHKITKRGQNVTFRCDPISEHNRLYWYRQTLGQGPEFLTYFQNEAQLEKSRLLSDRFSAERPKGSFSTLEIQRTEQGDSAMYLCASSSIRQAEQYFGPGTRLTVT.

This clone occurred a few times. This rearrangement joins TRBV5-1 to TRBJ2-7; 11 bases are a match to TRBD2. Germline assignment: CDR1 SGHRS and CDR2 YFSETQ. J gave up 4 bases and V 0 bases, and 3 bases lay outside the gene matches. CDR3 size: 15 residues. This chain's CDR3 is CASSLETSGTYEQYF. The CDR3 coding sequence is TGCGCCAGCAGCTTGGAGACTAGCGGGACGTACGAGCAGTACTTC.

There are a few counts of this clone. One junction end disagrees with the germline gene, perhaps due to a read error. The chain carries TRBV5-4 and TRBJ1-2, with a tentative D call TRBD1 (6 bases). Per the germline V gene, CDR1 is SGHNT and CDR2 is YYREEE (reference sequence). The CDR3 runs to 14 residues. Here the CDR3 reads CASSHADRNYGYTF. In DNA, the CDR3 is TGCGCCAGCAGCCACGCGGACAGAAACTATGGCTACACCTTC.

The chain carries TRBV7-3 and TRBJ2-7; D not certain. CDR3 length equals 15 residues. CDR1 is SGHTA and CDR2 is FQGTGA in the germline V gene. V lost 1 base to trimming and J lost 5 bases, with 15 bases between them. CDR3 sequence (DNA): TGTGCCAGCAGCTTAAGTGTCGGCAGGTCGAACGAGCAGTACTTC. This encodes CASSLSVGRSNEQYF.

This rearrangement joins TRBV7-2 to TRBJ2-3; D is undetermined. V lost 6 bases, J lost 2 bases, and 6 bases lay in between. The germline V gene encodes CDR1 SGHTA and CDR2 FQGNSA. The CDR3 runs 12 residues. Here the CDR3 DNA reads TGTGCCAGCAGTATAGACACAGATACGCAGTATTTT. Protein product: CASSIDTDTQYF.

The chain is built from TRBV2 and TRBJ2-3; no clear D. Looked up from germline, CDR1 is SNHLY and CDR2 is FYNNEI. V lost 4 bases to trimming and J lost 6 bases, with 11 bases between them. This CDR3 is built from 13 residues. CDR3 in amino acids: CASSVVSIDTQYF. CDR3 coding DNA: TGTGCCAGCAGTGTAGTTAGCATCGATACGCAGTATTTT. Complete variable domain (other parts from reference TRBV2 and TRBJ2-3): EPEVTQTPSHQVTQMGQEVILRCVPISNHLYFYWYRQILGQKVEFLVSFYNNEISEKSEIFDDQFSVERPDGSNFTLKIRSTKLEDSAMYFCASSVVSIDTQYFGPGTRLTVL.

This clone occurred a few times. This chain connects TRBV12-2 to TRBJ1-1; the tabulated D call, TRBD1, remains unverified against the DNA. TRBV12-2 is a documented pseudogene. The CDR3 loop spans 16 amino acids. The CDR3 DNA is TGTGCAAGTCGCCCCCTTTTAGACAGGGCGAACACTGAAGCTTTCTTT. Its protein product is CASRPLLDRANTEAFF.

The sample holds a few counts of this clone. The chain couples TRBV30 to TRBJ2-4; D is unclear. CDR1 and CDR2 from the germline V gene are GTSNPN and SVGIG (reference sequence). V lost 0 bases and J 0 bases, leaving 6 bases between the germline ends. The CDR3 runs 14 residues. The CDR3 nucleotides read TGTGCCTGGAGTGTGGCACGAGCCAAAAACATTCAGTACTTC. Translating gives CAWSVARAKNIQYF.

This clone appeared once. This chain joins TRBV21-1 and TRBJ2-7; TRBD2, as called in the table, went unchecked against the DNA. TRBV21-1 is marked as a pseudogene. The CDR3 totals 16 residues. Here the CDR3 reads CASSKRRRDGNYEQYF. CDR3 nucleotide sequence: TGTGCCAGCAGCAAACGGCGGCGGGATGGGAATTACGAGCAGTACTTC.

The V gene is TRBV6-1, the J gene TRBJ2-1; D ambiguous. V gave up 4 bases and J gave up 0 bases, with 13 bases separating them. The CDR3 is made up of 16 amino acids. The germline gives CDR1 MNHNS, CDR2 SASEGT. The CDR3 region has the DNA TGTGCCAGCAGTGTCCAAGCGAGGAGCTCCTACAATGAGCAGTTCTTC. This gives the protein CASSVQARSSYNEQFF.

By share, this clone ranks as medium-sized (0.01 to 0.1%). This same CDR3 is encoded by further DNA sequences in the sample. V is TRBV7-9 and J is TRBJ1-1; D is unclear. The germline V and J ends were trimmed by 6 bases and 4 bases, with 15 bases remaining between them. From germline, CDR1 is SEHNR and CDR2 FQNEAQ (reference sequence). The CDR3 sequence is 14 residues long. The DNA for the CDR3 is TGTGCCAGCAGTCCCGGAAGACGGGGCACTGAAGCTTTCTTT. Protein: CASSPGRRGTEAFF. Supplemented by reference TRBV7-9 and TRBJ1-1, the full variable domain reads DTGVSQNPRHKITKRGQNVTFRCDPISEHNRLYWYRQTLGQGPEFLTYFQNEAQLEKSRLLSDRFSAERPKGSFSTLEIQRTEQGDSAMYLCASSPGRRGTEAFFGQGTRLTVV.

In its sample, this clone was seen a few times. The chain uses TRBV2 and TRBJ2-7, with 8 bases fitting TRBD1. V gave up 8 bases and J gave up 4 bases; unmatched junction bases: 10. CDR1 is SNHLY, CDR2 FYNNEI, per germline. This CDR3 region has 14 residues. The CDR3 loop is CASWAGTGLYEQYF. In DNA, the CDR3 is TGTGCCAGCTGGGCAGGGACAGGCCTTTACGAGCAGTACTTC.

J is TRBJ2-1 and V is TRBV5-1; D uncertain. Germline V gene lookup returns CDR1 SGHRS and CDR2 YFSETQ. The CDR3 has 14 amino acids. The ends were cut back, 2 bases at V and 5 bases at J, with 11 bases in the middle. The CDR3 region is CASSLPPGHNEQFF. CDR3 nucleotides: TGCGCCAGCAGCTTACCACCTGGCCACAATGAGCAGTTCTTC.

The V call is TRBV6-1, the J call TRBJ2-3, with D tentatively TRBD1 (6 bases). Germline loops: CDR1 MNHNS, CDR2 SASEGT. The CDR3 spans 12 residues. V lost 6 bases and J 3 bases, leaving 7 bases between the germline ends. The CDR3 nucleotides read TGTGCCAGCAGGAGGGGGACAGATACGCAGTATTTT. Its protein product is CASRRGTDTQYF.

This chain connects TRBV11-3 to TRBJ1-1, with no clear D. From germline, CDR1 is SGHNT and CDR2 YENEEA. V was cut by 3 bases and J by 1 base, with 6 bases left in between. CDR3 length equals 13 residues. CDR3 protein: CASSFNRNTEAFF. The CDR3 bases are TGTGCCAGCAGCTTCAACAGGAACACTGAAGCTTTCTTT. The full variable domain, in which reference TRBV11-3 and TRBJ1-1 provide the parts outside the CDR3, is EAGVVQSPRYKIIEKKQPVAFWCNPISGHNTLYWYLQNLGQGPELLIRYENEEAVDDSQLPKDRFSAERLKGVDSTLKIQPAELGDSAVYLCASSFNRNTEAFFGQGTRLTVV.